The clone carrying this TCR beta chain was detected many times. Its matching antigen is unknown. Molecules of cDNA were individually given unique molecular identifiers that were attached to them. TCRdb re-analysed the 5' RACE reads in MiXCR, keeping a single row per CDR3 protein. This sample has 60,000 or so distinct CDR3 sequences; about 8.9% occur once, and the top ten carry roughly a sixth. This record belongs to a study of early T cells in non-severe SARS-CoV-2 infection. Study-level information: Sequencing used unsorted whole-blood bulk RNA, so chains lack pairing. Study-level findings and limits: Anti-spike CD8 responses were favored by VDJdb matching, which missed private and CD4 specificities.

Sequenced sample: whole blood. The TCR was taken from an adult who was a healthcare worker with PCR-confirmed SARS-CoV-2 infection or an uninfected control (not recorded which).

The CDR3 protein is CAISELQATGELFF. CDR3 coding DNA: TGTGCCATCAGTGAGCTACAGGCTACCGGGGAGCTGTTTTTT. The chain carries TRBV10-3 and TRBJ2-2, with D perhaps TRBD1 (5 bases). The V and J ends lost 2 bases and 5 bases respectively, with 9 bases between them. The germline gives CDR1 ENHRY, CDR2 SYGVKD. The CDR3 runs 14 residues.